This TCR beta chain appears in the sequencing data of a study of T-cell memory formation after mild COVID-19. Study context: TCR clusters were mostly donor specific.

Losses at the gene ends were 5 bases for V and 5 bases for J; bases not matched to a gene: 13. The CDR3 runs 17 residues. The germline gives CDR1 SGHTA, CDR2 FQGNSA. From the 5' RACE reads, TCRdb called clonotypes with MiXCR, one entry per CDR3 protein. The table lists around 530,000 distinct CDR3 sequences, 20% to 25% of them singletons. This clonotype was picked up a small number of times. The antigen remains undetermined. Study-wide results and limits: Clones shrinking between day 15 and 85 showed a balanced CD4/CD8 split, and those that grew later tilted toward CD4+. Most CD4+ clones that shrank were in CM and EM, while CD8+ ones turned up in EMRA.

The clonotype comes from an adult woman who had mild COVID-19 (a few samples of this study predate the infection). Cell type and time point are not known. The sequenced material came from PBMCs or a T cell subset sorted from them (not recorded which). V gene TRBV7-2 combines with J gene TRBJ2-1; 9 nucleotides align to TRBD1. The CDR3 is CASSLHGAGQGNNEQFF. The DNA of the CDR3 is TGTGCCAGCAGCCTTCATGGAGCGGGACAGGGTAACAATGAGCAGTTCTTC.